These T cell receptor beta chains were read from a single sample in a study of blood T cells in healthy people across ages. TCRdb itself ran the 5' RACE reads through MiXCR, one entry per CDR3 protein. Of just under 900,000 distinct CDR3 sequences listed, around 28% are singletons. Sequences were obtained from blood. Every receptor here comes from a woman older than 75 in good health. Both conserved end residues are part of each CDR3. The D gene is left open where the match is weak. Clone size is shown for a subset of rows, as once, few, many or a class of expanded clone.

v_gene	d_gene	abundance	j_gene	CDR3nt	CDR3aa
TRBV20-1	.	many	TRBJ2-5	TGCAGTGCTCCAGAGAGATCTCAAGAGACCCAGTACTTC	CSAPERSQETQYF
TRBV12-3/TRBV12-4	.	.	TRBJ2-7	TGTGCCAGCAGTTTAGCGGTGGTAGCCATGATTGGGGAGCAGTACTTC	CASSLAVVAMIGEQYF
TRBV6-5	.	many	TRBJ1-1	TGTGCCAGCAGTTACCAGCGCCGGGCTTTCTTT	CASSYQRRAFF
TRBV10-2	.	many	TRBJ2-1	TGCGCCAGCAGTGAGTCGGGACCCCAGCTGAGTGAGCAGTTCTTC	CASSESGPQLSEQFF
TRBV20-1	TRBD1	few	TRBJ2-1	TGCAGTGCCGGACAGGGGAACTCCTACAATGAGCAGTTCTTC	CSAGQGNSYNEQFF
TRBV7-8	.	few	TRBJ2-1	TGTGCCAGCAGCTTACGGCTAGCCTCCTACAATGAGCAGTTCTTC	CASSLRLASYNEQFF
TRBV12-3/TRBV12-4	.	.	TRBJ1-2	TGTGCCGGCAGCCCGACTCTGAGCTATGGCTACACCTTC	CAGSPTLSYGYTF
TRBV20-1	.	.	TRBJ1-6	TGCAGTGCTCGGGGTTTCCCGATCTCCTATAATTCACCCCTCCACTTT	CSARGFPISYNSPLHF
TRBV7-2	TRBD1	.	TRBJ2-7	TGTGCCAGCAGAGCAGGGGGTTCCTCCTACGAGCAGTACTTC	CASRAGGSSYEQYF
TRBV12-3/TRBV12-4	TRBD2	.	TRBJ2-7	TGTGCCAGCAGCATACTAGCGCTAGTCTACAATGAGCAGTACTTC	CASSILALVYNEQYF
TRBV12-3/TRBV12-4	.	.	TRBJ1-5	TGTGCCAGCAACCGCGGGTTTAATCAGCCCCAGCATTTT	CASNRGFNQPQHF
TRBV12-3/TRBV12-4	.	.	TRBJ2-5	TGTGCCAGCATCGCCAGGGTAGGGGAGACCCAGTACTTC	CASIARVGETQYF
TRBV7-8	TRBD2	many	TRBJ2-7	TGTGCCAGCAGCCCCCGGACTAGCGGGGGACTTTACGAGCAGTACTTC	CASSPRTSGGLYEQYF
TRBV2	TRBD1	few	TRBJ1-5	TGTGCCAGCAGTCCACAGGGGGCGCGACTGACGAAAAATCAGCCCCAGCATTTT	CASSPQGARLTKNQPQHF
TRBV7-2	TRBD2	.	TRBJ2-1	TGTGCCAGCAGCTTACTCACTAGCGGGAGCGATGAGCAGTTCTTC	CASSLLTSGSDEQFF
TRBV30	.	few	TRBJ2-4	TGTGCCTGGAGACCTTTCCTAGCCCGAGAGCAGTACTTC	CAWRPFLAREQYF
TRBV12-3/TRBV12-4	.	many	TRBJ2-3	TGTGCCAGCAGCTACAAAGGGGGGACAGATACGCAGTATTTT	CASSYKGGTDTQYF
TRBV3-1	TRBD1	many	TRBJ2-7	TGTGCCAGCAGCCATACTACAGGGGTTGGCGAGCAGTACTTC	CASSHTTGVGEQYF